This passage covers 20 T cell receptor beta chains from one sample sequenced in a study of T-cell reconstitution after alpha-beta-depleted transplantation in children. TCRbeta library preparation incorporated unique molecular identifiers. TCRdb reanalysed the PCR reads using MiXCR and keeps one entry per CDR3 protein. The sample carries some 260,000 distinct CDR3 sequences, under 30% recorded once. Specimen: PBMCs, mostly from graft donor cells, collected 360 days after TCRalphabeta/CD19-depleted stem cell transplant. Source of these receptors: a female patient aged 2 to 10 who had a stem cell transplant for congenital amegakaryocytic thrombocytopenia, so the T cells may come from the graft donor.

This chain joins TRBV4-1 and TRBJ1-5; D is perhaps TRBD1 (5 bases). CDR3 size: 14 residues. V lost 2 bases to trimming and J lost 6 bases, with 11 bases between them. Germline CDR1 MGHRA, CDR2 YSYEKL. The chain's CDR3 is CASSQRGARQPQHF. In DNA, the CDR3 is TGCGCCAGCAGCCAAAGAGGGGCTCGTCAGCCCCAGCATTTT.

The chain uses TRBV29-1 and TRBJ2-2, with D hard to call. This CDR3 contains 12 residues. Trimming removed 5 bases at V and 0 bases at J, with 4 bases between. Germline CDR1 SQVTM, CDR2 ANQGSEA. CDR3 residues: CSVSPNTGELFF. As DNA, the CDR3 is TGCAGCGTTAGCCCGAACACCGGGGAGCTGTTTTTT.

This clonotype appeared many times. CDR3 in DNA: TGTGCCAGCAGTGAAGTGCCGGGGGTCGCAGATACGCAGTATTTT. Translation: CASSEVPGVADTQYF. This sequence joins TRBV2 and TRBJ2-3; weak D call: TRBD2 (6 bases). V lost 1 base, J lost 4 bases, and 12 bases lay in between. CDR1 is SNHLY and CDR2 is FYNNEI in the germline V gene. This CDR3 is 15 amino acids long.

The chain recombines TRBV28 with TRBJ2-7; either TRBD1 or TRBD2 may supply D (5 bases each). The CDR3 has 15 residues. Germline values: CDR1 MDHEN, CDR2 SYDVKM. V shed 6 bases and J shed 2 bases, with 17 bases lying between them. The CDR3 spells CASRGEGRLAYEQYF. The CDR3 DNA follows: TGTGCCAGCAGGGGAGAGGGGCGGTTGGCCTACGAGCAGTACTTC.

Only a few counts were recorded for this clonotype. V gene TRBV15 combines with J gene TRBJ1-4; possibly TRBD1 for D (5 bases). This CDR3 spans 15 amino acids. Between the trimmed V and J ends, which lost 3 bases and 0 bases, there was a span of 8 bases. Germline-derived CDR1 and CDR2 are LNHNV and YYDKDF (reference sequence). Here the CDR3 DNA reads TGTGCCACCAGCAGTGGGGCAGCAACTAATGAAAAACTGTTTTTT. This sequence encodes CATSSGAATNEKLFF.

This chain connects TRBV6-5 to TRBJ2-1; perhaps TRBD2 as D (5 bases). Per the germline V gene, CDR1 is MNHEY and CDR2 is SVGAGI. V lost 6 bases and J 6 bases, leaving 9 bases between the germline ends. The CDR3 runs 12 residues. CDR3 bases: TGTGCCAGCAGGGGGAGTTCCAATGAGCAGTTCTTC. Translating gives CASRGSSNEQFF.

The V call is TRBV7-9, the J call TRBJ2-1, with D possibly matching TRBD1 (6 bases). The V and J ends lost 5 bases and 5 bases respectively, with 16 bases between them. The CDR3 extends over 15 amino acids. Looked up from germline, CDR1 is SEHNR and CDR2 is FQNEAQ (reference sequence). The CDR3 protein is CASSPRTGTNNEQFF. The CDR3 DNA reads as TGTGCCAGCAGCCCAAGGACCGGGACAAACAATGAGCAGTTCTTC. The full variable domain, with the rest looked up from reference TRBV7-9 and TRBJ2-1, is DTGVSQNPRHKITKRGQNVTFRCDPISEHNRLYWYRQTLGQGPEFLTYFQNEAQLEKSRLLSDRFSAERPKGSFSTLEIQRTEQGDSAMYLCASSPRTGTNNEQFFGPGTRLTVL.

J is TRBJ2-4 and V is TRBV20-1; 7 positions agree with TRBD1. CDR3 size: 13 residues. V trimming: 6 bases; J trimming: 8 bases; junction bases outside the gene matches: 10. CDR1 DFQATT and CDR2 SNEGSKA come from the germline V gene (reference sequence). This chain's CDR3 is CSAEWDSSDIQYF. The CDR3 DNA sequence: TGCAGTGCCGAGTGGGACAGTTCAGACATTCAGTACTTC.

This sequence joins TRBV20-1 and TRBJ2-1, with TRBD2 matching over 9 bases. The CDR3 is 16 amino acids. From germline, CDR1 is DFQATT and CDR2 SNEGSKA (reference sequence). Trimming at V came to 1 base and at J to 4 bases, leaving 8 bases not matched to a gene. DNA for the CDR3: TGCAGTGCTAGAGTCCTGACTAGCGGAGTTTACAATGAGCAGTTCTTC. Its translation is CSARVLTSGVYNEQFF.

The chain is built from TRBV19 and TRBJ1-1, with D maybe TRBD1 (6 bases). This CDR3 has 14 amino acids. Germline assignment: CDR1 LNHDA and CDR2 SQIVND (reference sequence). Trimming removed 7 bases at V and 5 bases at J, with 17 bases between. Here the CDR3 DNA reads TGTGCCAGTACCCTCGAGGGGGATCATACTGAAGCTTTCTTT. This translates into CASTLEGDHTEAFF.

In its sample, this clonotype was seen a few times. This sequence joins TRBV19 and TRBJ2-2; TRBD1 aligns across 7 bases. The CDR3 is 15 amino acids. Germline V gives CDR1 LNHDA, CDR2 SQIVND (reference sequence). V dropped 5 bases and J dropped 6; count of bases not matched to a gene: 9. CDR3 DNA sequence: TGTGCCAGTAGTTATTCACCCCAGGGGGCCGGGGAGCTGTTTTTT. Protein: CASSYSPQGAGELFF. The full variable domain, with the rest looked up from reference TRBV19 and TRBJ2-2, is DGGITQSPKYLFRKEGQNVTLSCEQNLNHDAMYWYRQDPGQGLRLIYYSQIVNDFQKGDIAEGYSVSREKKESFPLTVTSAQKNPTAFYLCASSYSPQGAGELFFGEGSRLTVL.

V gene TRBV11-3 combines with J gene TRBJ2-3, with 7 nucleotides matching TRBD2. The CDR3 spans 15 residues. Trimming removed 1 base from V and 1 base from J; junction bases left unmatched: 2. Germline CDR1 reads SGHNT; CDR2 reads YENEEA. In DNA, the CDR3 is TGTGCCAGCAGCTTAGCGGGAGGTCGCACAGATACGCAGTATTTT. Protein: CASSLAGGRTDTQYF.

This chain joins TRBV11-2 and TRBJ1-3, with D perhaps TRBD1 (6 bases). Germline V gene lookup returns CDR1 SGHAT and CDR2 FQNNGV. The ends were cut back, 2 bases at V and 3 bases at J, with 11 bases in the middle. The CDR3 runs to 15 residues. Here the CDR3 DNA reads TGTGCCAGCAGCTTAACAGGGAGGATTGGAAACACCATATATTTT. It translates to CASSLTGRIGNTIYF. Full variable domain (missing parts from reference TRBV11-2 and TRBJ1-3): EAGVAQSPRYKIIEKRQSVAFWCNPISGHATLYWYQQILGQGPKLLIQFQNNGVVDDSQLPKDRFSAERLKGVDSTLKIQPAKLEDSAVYLCASSLTGRIGNTIYFGEGSWLTVV.

This clonotype has a count of ten or more. The chain employs TRBV2 and TRBJ2-2, with unresolved D. Germline V gives CDR1 SNHLY, CDR2 FYNNEI. Between the trimmed V and J ends, which lost 4 bases and 4 bases, there was a span of 10 bases. This CDR3 contains 14 residues. The CDR3 region is CASSGRASTGELFF. The CDR3 nucleotides read TGTGCCAGCAGTGGTCGGGCAAGCACCGGGGAGCTGTTTTTT.

This clonotype came up a few times. CDR3 sequence (DNA): TGTGCCGTGCCGCAGGGGCAAACCGGGGAGCTGTTTTTT. Translated: CAVPQGQTGELFF. The chain carries TRBV6-6 and TRBJ2-2; possible D gene TRBD1, 6 bases. This CDR3 contains 13 residues. Trimming left V 11 bases short and J 5 bases short, with 15 bases between. Looked up from germline, CDR1 is MNHNY and CDR2 is SVGAGI (reference sequence).

The chain recombines TRBV12-3 or TRBV12-4 with TRBJ1-6; TRBD1 matches 8 bases. V lost 5 bases and J lost 7; bases outside the gene matches: 4. The CDR3 runs 14 residues. In DNA form, the CDR3 reads TGTGCCAGCAGTGGACAGGGAAAGAATTCACCCCTCCACTTT. The encoded protein is CASSGQGKNSPLHF.

Written as DNA, the CDR3 is TGTGCCTGGAGTGTACAGGGGGCAAAGGAGCAGTACTTC. Its protein is CAWSVQGAKEQYF. The J gene is TRBJ2-7, the V gene TRBV30; 9 positions agree with TRBD1. The V gene end was trimmed by 0 bases and the J gene end by 7 bases; junction bases not matched to a gene: 4. CDR1 and CDR2 (germline): GTSNPN, SVGIG (reference sequence). The CDR3 covers 13 residues.

This clonotype was seen more than once but under ten times. The V call is TRBV20-1, the J call TRBJ2-3, with TRBD2 identical over 14 bases. From germline, CDR1 is DFQATT and CDR2 SNEGSKA (reference sequence). This CDR3 comprises 17 residues. The V gene end was trimmed by 1 base and the J gene end by 5 bases; junction bases not matched to a gene: 8. DNA for the CDR3: TGCAGTGCTAGAGTTGGGGGGACTAGCGGGAGAAGAGATACGCAGTATTTT. This sequence encodes CSARVGGTSGRRDTQYF.

This clonotype has just one count. V is TRBV6-2 or TRBV6-3 and J is TRBJ1-1; weak D call: TRBD1 (5 bases). V lost 6 bases and J 4 bases, leaving 15 bases between the germline ends. The CDR3 contains 14 residues. Per germline, CDR1 MNHEY and CDR2 SVGEGT. CDR3 in amino acids: CASSISRDRTEAFF. DNA of the CDR3: TGTGCCAGCAGCATCTCCAGGGATCGCACTGAAGCTTTCTTT.

This clonotype was observed at least ten times. The chain joins TRBV7-2 to TRBJ2-3; TRBD2 matches 8 bases. The V and J ends lost 5 bases and 4 bases, in that order; junction bases with no gene match: 11. Germline assignment: CDR1 SGHTA and CDR2 FQGNSA. The CDR3 has 16 residues. The CDR3, as DNA: TGTGCCAGCAGCCGAAGGAGCGGGAGTTCGGCAGATACGCAGTATTTT. This sequence encodes CASSRRSGSSADTQYF.